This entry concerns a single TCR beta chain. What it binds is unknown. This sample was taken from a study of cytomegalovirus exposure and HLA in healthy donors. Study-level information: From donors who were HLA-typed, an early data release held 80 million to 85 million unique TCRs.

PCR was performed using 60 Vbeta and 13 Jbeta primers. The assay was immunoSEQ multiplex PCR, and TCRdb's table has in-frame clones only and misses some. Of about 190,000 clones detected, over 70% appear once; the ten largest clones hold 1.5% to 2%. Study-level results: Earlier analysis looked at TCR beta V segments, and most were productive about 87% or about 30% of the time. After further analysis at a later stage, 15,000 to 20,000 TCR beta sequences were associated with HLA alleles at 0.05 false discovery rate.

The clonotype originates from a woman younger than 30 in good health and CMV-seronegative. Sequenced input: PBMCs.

The CDR3 region is CASSPGQRYEQYF. In nucleotides, the CDR3 is TGTGCCAGCAGCCCCGGACAGAGATACGAGCAGTACTTC. The chain is built from TRBV9 and TRBJ2-7; TRBD1 is a possible D gene (6 bases). Trimming shortened V by 4 bases and J by 4 bases, and 12 bases separated the two germline ends. Germline assignment: CDR1 SGDLS and CDR2 YYNGEE. This CDR3 region has 13 residues.